These 28 T cell receptor beta chains were sequenced from one sample in a study of blood T cell repertoires in COVID-19. Using immunoSEQ multiplex PCR, the repertoire was profiled, and TCRdb retains in-frame clones only, with some absent. The sample carries approximately 58,000 clones, 65% to 80% recorded once. Sequencing used peripheral blood. The receptors were sampled from a man in his 70s with active or convalescent COVID-19.

The chain employs TRBV24-1 and TRBJ2-5; 8 positions agree with TRBD1. V shed 4 bases and J 2 bases; nucleotides not matched to a gene: 11. Germline V gene data show CDR1 as KGHDR and CDR2 as SFDVKD. There are 17 residues in the CDR3. The CDR3 bases are TGTGCCACCAGTGAGAGGTACAGGGGGTTTGGGCAAGAGACCCAGTACTTC. Translating it yields CATSERYRGFGQETQYF.

The CDR3: CASSSRDWTNTEAFF. CDR3 DNA: TGTGCCAGTAGTTCCCGGGACTGGACGAACACTGAAGCTTTCTTT. V and J are TRBV19 and TRBJ1-1; D might be TRBD1 (5 bases). The CDR3 consists of 15 residues. Germline CDR1 LNHDA, CDR2 SQIVND (reference sequence). Trimming pared 5 bases from V and 1 base from J, leaving 14 bases between. The variable domain in full, with the rest retrieved from reference TRBV19 and TRBJ1-1, is DGGITQSPKYLFRKEGQNVTLSCEQNLNHDAMYWYRQDPGQGLRLIYYSQIVNDFQKGDIAEGYSVSREKKESFPLTVTSAQKNPTAFYLCASSSRDWTNTEAFFGQGTRLTVV.

The chain has TRBV7-2 and TRBJ1-2, with D uncertain. Germline V gives CDR1 SGHTA, CDR2 FQGNSA. The CDR3 extends over 13 amino acids. Deletions cut 0 bases from V and 5 bases from J, with 7 bases between. The CDR3 nucleotides are TGTGCCAGCAGCTTAGCACAGTTGTATGGCTACACCTTC. Protein: CASSLAQLYGYTF. Drawing the rest from reference TRBV7-2 and TRBJ1-2, the complete variable domain is GAGVSQSPSNKVTEKGKDVELRCDPISGHTALYWYRQSLGQGLEFLIYFQGNSAPDKSGLPSDRFSAERTGGSVSTLTIQRTQQEDSAVYLCASSLAQLYGYTFGSGTRLTVV.

This sequence joins TRBV6-1 and TRBJ2-4; 9 nucleotides align to TRBD1. Germline values: CDR1 MNHNS, CDR2 SASEGT. V was pared by 3 bases and J by 3 bases, with 9 bases of the junction left unmatched. The CDR3 covers 17 residues. The CDR3 region is CASSETGTGKIKNIQYF. In DNA form, the CDR3 reads TGTGCCAGCAGTGAGACCGGGACAGGGAAAATCAAAAACATTCAGTACTTC.

The gene calls are TRBV6-1 and TRBJ1-1; D remains ambiguous. Trimming pared 2 bases from V and 5 bases from J, leaving 9 bases between. Germline V CDR1 and CDR2: MNHNS, SASEGT. This CDR3 is built from 13 residues. The CDR3 sequence is CASSEWVQTEAFF. DNA of the CDR3: TGTGCCAGCAGTGAATGGGTACAGACTGAAGCTTTCTTT.

The chain has TRBV5-1 and TRBJ2-1; TRBD2 matches 10 bases. The V gene's germline CDR1 is SGHRS and CDR2 YFSETQ. There are 16 residues in the CDR3. The J segment lost 4 bases and the V segment lost 4 bases, leaving 8 bases of the junction unmatched. The CDR3 here is CASSDLAGVSYNEQFF. The CDR3 nucleotides read TGCGCCAGCAGCGATCTAGCGGGAGTCTCGTACAATGAGCAGTTCTTC.

The rearrangement links TRBV11-2 to TRBJ2-1; the D gene is possibly TRBD2 (5 bases). This CDR3 spans 13 amino acids. CDR1 is SGHAT and CDR2 is FQNNGV in the germline V gene. V lost 7 bases, J lost 3 bases, and 10 bases lay in between. Here the CDR3 DNA reads TGTGCCAGCAAAGTCGGGATCTACAATGAGCAGTTCTTC. Protein: CASKVGIYNEQFF.

The chain's CDR3 is CASSYGTHDGYTF. CDR3 nucleotide sequence: TGTGCCAGCAGTTACGGGACACACGACGGCTACACCTTC. The V call is TRBV6-6, the J call TRBJ1-2, with D perhaps matching TRBD1 (6 bases). CDR1 and CDR2 (germline): MNHNY, SVGAGI (reference sequence). CDR3 length: 13 amino acids. Trimming took off 2 bases at V and 8 bases at J, with 12 bases between the two ends.

The genes are TRBV7-2 and TRBJ2-7; 10 nucleotides align to TRBD2. J was trimmed by 4 bases and V by 1 base; bases with no gene match: 4. This CDR3 is built from 15 residues. CDR1 is SGHTA, CDR2 FQGNSA, per germline. The CDR3 here is CASSLGGAGGYEQYF. CDR3 nucleotide sequence: TGTGCCAGCAGCTTAGGGGGAGCGGGGGGGTACGAGCAGTACTTC.

CDR3 DNA sequence: TGTGCCAGCAGCCTCGACGGGACAGCCGTCACCGGGGAGCTGTTTTTT. Encoded protein: CASSLDGTAVTGELFF. The rearrangement links TRBV7-6 to TRBJ2-2; 7 positions match TRBD1. Germline CDR1 SGHVS, CDR2 FNYEAQ. Germline trimming cut 5 bases from V and 4 bases from J; bases unmatched to any gene: 10. The CDR3 runs 16 residues. The whole variable domain, remainder taken from reference TRBV7-6 and TRBJ2-2, is GAGVSQSPRYKVTKRGQDVALRCDPISGHVSLYWYRQALGQGPEFLTYFNYEAQQDKSGLPNDRFSAERPEGSISTLTIQRTEQRDSAMYRCASSLDGTAVTGELFFGEGSRLTVL.

The chain joins TRBV11-3 to TRBJ2-5; D not resolved. V was pared by 2 bases and J by 4 bases, with 5 bases between. This CDR3 contains 12 residues. Germline V gene data show CDR1 as SGHNT and CDR2 as YENEEA. CDR3 in amino acids: CASSLRVETQYF. The CDR3 DNA is TGTGCCAGCAGCTTACGGGTAGAGACCCAGTACTTC.

This chain's CDR3 is CASSLGTGLIEAFF. For the CDR3, the DNA is TGCGCCAGCAGCTTGGGGACAGGTTTAATTGAAGCTTTCTTT. V usage is TRBV5-1 and J usage is TRBJ1-1; 7 bases are shared with TRBD1. The CDR3 loop spans 14 amino acids. The junction had 6 bases not matched to a gene; V was cut back by 0 bases and J by 7 bases. Germline V gene sequence: CDR1 SGHRS, CDR2 YFSETQ.

V usage is TRBV24-1 and J usage is TRBJ2-2; D perhaps matches TRBD1 (5 bases). The V gene lost 9 bases and the J gene lost 6 bases, with 22 bases spanning the gap. The CDR3 covers 16 residues. Germline assignment: CDR1 KGHDR and CDR2 SFDVKD. The CDR3, as DNA: TGTGCCACCGCCTCCGGCAGACTCAGGGAACCCGGGGAGCTGTTTTTT. Translation gives CATASGRLREPGELFF.

V gene TRBV7-3 combines with J gene TRBJ2-3; D might be TRBD1 (6 bases). The CDR3 has 13 amino acids. V lost 3 bases, J lost 2 bases, and 6 bases lay in between. Germline CDR1 SGHTA, CDR2 FQGTGA. CDR3 nucleotides: TGTGCCAGCAGCTTGGGGGCCACAGATACGCAGTATTTT. It is translated as CASSLGATDTQYF.

The V call is TRBV7-3, the J call TRBJ1-2; D is unclear. Germline CDR1 reads SGHTA; CDR2 reads FQGTGA. This CDR3 region has 15 residues. Trimming removed 2 bases from V and 0 bases from J, with 10 bases in between. The CDR3 is CASSLGFGANYGYTF. The CDR3, as DNA: TGTGCCAGCAGCTTAGGCTTTGGAGCTAACTATGGCTACACCTTC.

Here the CDR3 reads CASSNSGGQFF. The CDR3 bases are TGTGCCAGCAGTAATAGCGGGGGGCAGTTCTTC. The J gene is TRBJ2-1, the V gene TRBV6-5; 9 bases fit TRBD2. This CDR3 has 11 amino acids. The V and J ends lost 5 bases and 12 bases, in that order; junction bases with no gene match: 2. Germline CDR1 reads MNHEY; CDR2 reads SVGAGI.

The V and J genes are TRBV6-2 or TRBV6-3 and TRBJ2-1; D perhaps matches TRBD2 (5 bases). The ends were cut back, 2 bases at V and 10 bases at J, with 18 bases in the middle. Per the germline V gene, CDR1 is MNHEY and CDR2 is SVGEGT. The CDR3 contains 15 residues. CDR3 coding DNA: TGTGCCAGCAGTTACAGACTCAGTAAGAGAGGGGAGCAGTTCTTC. Its protein product is CASSYRLSKRGEQFF.

The V call is TRBV5-1, the J call TRBJ2-5; D might be TRBD2 (5 bases). The CDR3 has 12 residues. With 5 bases removed from V and 5 bases from J, the gap between germline ends came to 10 bases. Germline V gene sequence: CDR1 SGHRS, CDR2 YFSETQ. The CDR3 DNA reads as TGCGCCAGCAGACAGCGCGGGGAGACCCAGTACTTC. Translated: CASRQRGETQYF.

This clone was seen a single time. The chain is built from TRBV6-2 or TRBV6-3 and TRBJ1-4; the D gene is possibly TRBD1 (6 bases). Trimming shortened V by 1 base and J by 8 bases, and 8 bases separated the two germline ends. Germline values: CDR1 MNHEY, CDR2 SVGEGT. This CDR3 is 13 amino acids long. CDR3 sequence: CASSYFGQEKLFF. The CDR3 DNA sequence: TGTGCCAGCAGTTACTTCGGACAGGAAAAACTGTTTTTT.

V and J are TRBV28 and TRBJ1-1; 7 nucleotides match TRBD1. V trimming: 5 bases; J trimming: 0 bases; junction bases outside the gene matches: 6. CDR1 and CDR2 (germline): MDHEN, SYDVKM. The CDR3 is 15 residues long. The CDR3 reads CASSPKTGMNTEAFF. Written as DNA, the CDR3 is TGTGCCAGCAGTCCAAAGACAGGGATGAACACTGAAGCTTTCTTT.

This clone was observed a few times. V is TRBV13 and J is TRBJ1-1; TRBD1 might be the D (5 bases). Trimming removed 5 bases from V and 3 bases from J, with 10 bases in between. CDR1 and CDR2 (germline): PRHDT, FYEKMQ (reference sequence). This CDR3 comprises 13 residues. The CDR3 is CASSPGRDTEAFF. DNA for the CDR3: TGTGCCAGCAGCCCCGGCAGGGACACTGAAGCTTTCTTT.

The CDR3 is CASTSAGTGDYEQYF. The CDR3 bases are TGTGCCAGCACCTCCGCCGGGACAGGGGACTACGAGCAGTACTTC. The chain employs TRBV28 and TRBJ2-7; 10 bases are shared with TRBD1. Germline-derived CDR1 and CDR2 are MDHEN and SYDVKM. J lost 3 bases, V lost 7 bases, and 9 bases had no gene match. The CDR3 has 15 residues.

This chain connects TRBV12-3 or TRBV12-4 to TRBJ2-2; TRBD1 is a possible D gene (6 bases). The CDR3 has 13 amino acids. V shed 5 bases and J shed 4 bases, with 8 bases lying between them. This chain's CDR3 is CASSAQGTGELFF. CDR3 nucleotide sequence: TGTGCCAGCAGTGCACAGGGCACCGGGGAGCTGTTTTTT.

J is TRBJ2-7 and V is TRBV4-3; D remains ambiguous. The V end lost 0 bases, the J end lost 1 base, and 10 bases lay between the germline ends. The CDR3 runs 15 residues. Germline CDR1 and CDR2: LGHNA and YSLEER. The CDR3 sequence: CASSQDSSSSYEQYF. CDR3 nucleotides: TGCGCCAGCAGCCAAGACTCGAGTTCATCCTACGAGCAGTACTTC.

The chain links TRBV4-3 to TRBJ1-1; TRBD1 matches at 9 bases. CDR1 and CDR2 from the germline V gene are LGHNA and YSLEER. J lost 3 bases, V lost 5 bases, and 7 bases had no gene match. The CDR3 totals 15 residues. The CDR3 DNA sequence: TGCGCCAGCAGCGCACAGGGGGCAGGAGACACTGAAGCTTTCTTT. Protein product: CASSAQGAGDTEAFF.

This chain connects TRBV19 to TRBJ2-1, with 11 bases identical to TRBD1. This CDR3 comprises 15 residues. Trimming at V came to 1 base and at J to 6 bases, leaving 2 bases not matched to a gene. From germline, CDR1 is LNHDA and CDR2 SQIVND (reference sequence). Here the CDR3 DNA reads TGTGCCAGTAGTATAGGGACAGGGGGCCTCAATGAGCAGTTCTTC. The encoded protein is CASSIGTGGLNEQFF.

V gene TRBV20-1 combines with J gene TRBJ1-3, with 10 bases fitting TRBD1. Unmatched junction bases numbered 11, after V lost 3 bases and J lost 6 bases. The CDR3 runs to 16 residues. Germline V gives CDR1 DFQATT, CDR2 SNEGSKA (reference sequence). In DNA, the CDR3 is TGCAGTGCTAGTGCCCGGACAGGGGGAAAGGAAAACACCATATATTTT. Its protein product is CSASARTGGKENTIYF.

The rearrangement uses TRBV4-2 and TRBJ2-4; 8 nucleotides line up with TRBD1. The germline V gene has CDR1 LGHNA and CDR2 YNFKEQ. The ends lost 0 bases at V and 9 bases at J; junction bases unmatched: 10. This CDR3 comprises 16 residues. CDR3 DNA sequence: TGTGCCAGCAGCCAAGATCGGCGCCAGGGGGCAGCCATTCAGTACTTC. Amino acids: CASSQDRRQGAAIQYF.